This T cell receptor (beta chain) was observed in a study of CD8 T cells in ankylosing spondylitis. The CDR3 length is 17 residues. Between the trimmed V and J ends, which lost 0 bases and 8 bases, there was a span of 20 bases. The germline V gene has CDR1 DFQATT and CDR2 SNEGSKA (reference sequence). Study-level findings and limits: Clones linked to disease, bearing a CD8+ phenotype, were relatively rare in peripheral blood.

There are a few counts of this clonotype. Its antigen is undetermined. TCRdb ran MiXCR on the 5' RACE reads and lists one entry per CDR3 protein. The data hold 50,000 to 70,000 distinct CDR3 sequences, with under 7.5% observed a single time. The genes are TRBV20-1 and TRBJ1-6; perhaps TRBD1 as D (6 bases). The sequence was obtained from a male donor with ankylosing spondylitis. What was sequenced was synovial fluid, either unsorted or a sorted T cell fraction (not recorded which). The CDR3 nucleotides are TGCAGTGCTAGAGATCTCGTGGGGGCGCTTTCGGATTCACCCCTCCACTTT. It specifies CSARDLVGALSDSPLHF.